The subject of this entry is one TCR beta chain. Its specificity is not known. Read data end 3 residues before the CDR3 end; the end is taken from the germline J gene. This record belongs to a study of T cells in women clearing cervical HPV infection. Study-wide points: It is unknown whether associations predate infection; no effector/memory or HPV-specific sorting.

Measured with immunoSEQ multiplex PCR; TCRdb has only the in-frame clones, and not every one. In total, the table holds around 28,000 clones. The CDR3 covers 14 residues. J lost 2 bases, V lost 6 bases, and 5 bases had no gene match. Germline V gene data show CDR1 as SNHLY and CDR2 as FYNNEI. The chain has TRBV2 and TRBJ1-1; TRBD1 agrees at 8 bases. The sequenced sample consisted of blood buffy coat. This clonotype originated in a woman between 18 and 69 years old with a cervical HPV16 infection that either progressed to CIN3+ or cleared (not recorded which). Partial CDR3 DNA: TGTGCCAGCAGGACAGGGGAAGTCAACACTGAA. Amino acids: CASRTGEVNTE. The CDR3 as a whole reads CASRTGEVNTEAFF.